The 14 T cell receptor beta chains in this list originate from one sample, sequenced in a study of T-cell memory formation after mild COVID-19. TCRdb redid the calling of the 5' RACE reads with MiXCR, one entry per CDR3 protein. The table lists roughly 500,000 distinct CDR3 sequences, roughly 22% of them singletons. Specimen: PBMCs or a T cell subset sorted from them (not recorded which). The receptors here all came from an adult woman who had mild COVID-19 (a few samples of this study predate the infection). Cell type and time point are not known.

This clonotype was observed a few times. The gene calls are TRBV10-3 and TRBJ2-1; 8 bases agree with TRBD2. CDR1 ENHRY and CDR2 SYGVKD come from the germline V gene. J gave up 7 bases and V 5 bases, and 1 base lay outside the gene matches. The CDR3 sequence is 12 residues long. The CDR3 reads CAISSSGNEQFF. CDR3 DNA sequence: TGTGCCATCAGTTCTAGCGGGAATGAGCAGTTCTTC.

This clonotype was seen more than once but under ten times. The chain uses TRBV6-2 or TRBV6-3 and TRBJ2-7; D ambiguous. Trimming took 10 bases from V and 0 from J, leaving 10 bases between them. The CDR3 has 12 amino acids. Germline CDR1 is MNHEY and CDR2 is SVGEGT. This CDR3 is CAIGRDSYEQYF. The CDR3 DNA follows: TGTGCCATAGGTAGGGACTCCTACGAGCAGTACTTC.

This clonotype has a handful of counts. J is TRBJ2-3 and V is TRBV9; 14 bases match TRBD2. This CDR3 region has 20 residues. CDR1 and CDR2 from the germline V gene are SGDLS and YYNGEE. Germline trimming cut 3 bases from V and 6 bases from J; bases unmatched to any gene: 18. The CDR3 coding sequence is TGTGCCAGCAGCGCCCAGCCGGGACTAGCGGGAGACGACGTTTGGGATACGCAGTATTTT. Encoded protein: CASSAQPGLAGDDVWDTQYF.

This clonotype turned up a few times. V and J are TRBV9 and TRBJ1-3; 9 bases are shared with TRBD1. Germline values: CDR1 SGDLS, CDR2 YYNGEE. The CDR3 has 15 residues. J gave up 4 bases and V 3 bases, and 5 bases lay outside the gene matches. The CDR3 protein is CASSGTGTGGNTIYF. The CDR3 DNA sequence: TGTGCCAGCAGCGGAACCGGGACAGGGGGAAACACCATATATTTT.

This clonotype was seen a few times. The DNA for the CDR3 is TGTGCCAGCAGCTTAAACCCCCTGACGACTAGCCGGGAGACCCAGTACTTC. It specifies CASSLNPLTTSRETQYF. This chain links TRBV7-3 with TRBJ2-5, with 7 bases fitting TRBD2. Per the germline V gene, CDR1 is SGHTA and CDR2 is FQGTGA. There are 17 residues in the CDR3. J gave up 5 bases and V 1 base, and 13 bases lay outside the gene matches.

This chain links TRBV5-1 with TRBJ2-7, with 7 nucleotides matching TRBD1. Germline lookup yields CDR1 SGHRS and CDR2 YFSETQ. V lost 4 bases and J lost 5; bases outside the gene matches: 9. CDR3 length: 14 residues. CDR3 amino acids: CASSQKTGSNEQYF. The CDR3 DNA follows: TGCGCCAGCAGCCAAAAGACAGGGAGCAACGAGCAGTACTTC.

The chain has TRBV6-5 and TRBJ2-5; tentatively, D is TRBD1 (6 bases). Trimming took 0 bases from V and 5 from J, leaving 13 bases between them. The CDR3 spans 15 residues. Germline loops: CDR1 MNHEY, CDR2 SVGAGI. The CDR3 nucleotides are TGTGCCAGCAGTTACTCGCCAGGGGTGAGGGAGACCCAGTACTTC. Its protein product is CASSYSPGVRETQYF.

The genes are TRBV4-3 and TRBJ1-2; D call uncertain. The germline gives CDR1 LGHNA, CDR2 YSLEER. The CDR3 totals 13 residues. Trimming left V 0 bases short and J 9 bases short, with 11 bases between. In nucleotides, the CDR3 is TGCGCCAGCAGCCAAGAAATAGATCAGAGCTACACCTTC. Translating it yields CASSQEIDQSYTF.

This chain connects TRBV29-1 to TRBJ2-2; 8 bases are shared with TRBD2. The junction had 10 bases not matched to a gene; V was cut back by 6 bases and J by 4 bases. The V gene's germline CDR1 is SQVTM and CDR2 ANQGSEA. The length of the CDR3 is 15 residues. CDR3 nucleotide sequence: TGCAGCGTACCGGGACTAGGCCTTGGCACCGGGGAGCTGTTTTTT. Residues: CSVPGLGLGTGELFF.

The chain has TRBV7-6 and TRBJ2-6; possible D gene TRBD2, 6 bases. Germline CDR1 and CDR2: SGHVS and FNYEAQ. The CDR3 extends over 12 amino acids. V gave up 4 bases and J gave up 17 bases, with 15 bases separating them. CDR3 DNA sequence: TGTGCCAGCAGCTATGCCGGGACTCCTTTGACTTTC. Amino acid sequence: CASSYAGTPLTF.

The table lists this clonotype with a few counts. The chain is built from TRBV24-1 and TRBJ2-2; 7 bases line up with TRBD2. V shed 3 bases and J 2 bases; nucleotides not matched to a gene: 5. Per the germline V gene, CDR1 is KGHDR and CDR2 is SFDVKD. There are 16 residues in the CDR3. This CDR3 reads CATSDPSGGNTGELFF. The CDR3 region has the DNA TGTGCCACCAGTGATCCTAGCGGAGGAAACACCGGGGAGCTGTTTTTT.

This clonotype showed up many times. J is TRBJ1-2 and V is TRBV5-5; the D is unclear. The germline gives CDR1 SGHKS, CDR2 YYEKEE (reference sequence). This CDR3 has 14 amino acids. V lost 0 bases to trimming and J lost 2 bases, with 8 bases between them. The CDR3 sequence is CASSLDGGNYGYTF. The CDR3 region has the DNA TGTGCCAGCAGCTTGGATGGAGGGAACTATGGCTACACCTTC.

This clonotype has a handful of counts. The chain has TRBV20-1 and TRBJ2-3, with TRBD2 matching 14 bases. The CDR3 spans 19 residues. CDR1 and CDR2 (germline): DFQATT, SNEGSKA (reference sequence). V dropped 6 bases and J dropped 2; count of bases not matched to a gene: 16. CDR3 coding DNA: TGCAGTGCCAAGGGACTAGCGGGAGTGGGGGATGGGACCACAGATACGCAGTATTTT. Protein product: CSAKGLAGVGDGTTDTQYF.

This clonotype occurred a few times. V and J are TRBV4-2 and TRBJ2-5, with D perhaps TRBD2 (6 bases). V lost 1 base and J 2 bases, leaving 11 bases between the germline ends. The CDR3 length is 15 residues. Germline CDR1 is LGHNA and CDR2 is YNFKEQ. The CDR3 DNA follows: TGTGCCAGCAGCCAAGGGACTACCAAACAAGAGACCCAGTACTTC. This translates into CASSQGTTKQETQYF.